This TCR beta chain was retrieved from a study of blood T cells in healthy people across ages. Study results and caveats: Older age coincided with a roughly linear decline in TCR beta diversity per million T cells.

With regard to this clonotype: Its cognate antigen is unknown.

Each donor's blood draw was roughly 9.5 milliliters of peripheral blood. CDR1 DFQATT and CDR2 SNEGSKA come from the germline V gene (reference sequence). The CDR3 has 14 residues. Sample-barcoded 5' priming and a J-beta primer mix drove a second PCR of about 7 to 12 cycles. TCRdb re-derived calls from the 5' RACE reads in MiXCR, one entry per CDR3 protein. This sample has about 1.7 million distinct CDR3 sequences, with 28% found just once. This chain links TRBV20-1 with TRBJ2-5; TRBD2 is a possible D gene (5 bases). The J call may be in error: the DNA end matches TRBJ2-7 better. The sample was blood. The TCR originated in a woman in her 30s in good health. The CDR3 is CSAREIGERDEQYF. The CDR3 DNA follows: TGCAGTGCTAGAGAGATTGGGGAGAGGGACGAGCAGTACTTC.